Given below is one TCR beta chain in context. This clonotype has only a few counts. The antigen it binds to is not known. Base qualities are missing; no much larger clone stands one base away. Amplification of TCR beta CDR3 regions was carried out from RNA transcripts. A first-round RT-PCR of the TCR CDR3 used the HTBI primer set with the Qiagen OneStep RT-PCR kit. The libraries were constructed in a second round of multiplex PCR and then size-selected and purified. Sequencing of the libraries was done on an Illumina HiSeq2000 using paired-end 100 bp reads. On the authors' methods: SOAPnuke was used to process the raw data, throwing out any read that contained adapters or uncalled bases, had a mean Phred below 15, or lacked an exact constant-primer or identifier match. High-quality paired reads were merged with COPE v1.2.5, and unique nucleotide sequences were defined as clonotypes. MiTCR v1.1 was used to align clonotypes to the IMGT TRBV, TRBD and TRBJ reference segments. Analysis was restricted to V-J combinations with a frequency above 0.0001, which covered roughly 99% of repertoires. The TCS score was defined as the ratio of F50 (clonal expansion) to E x V (chaos), calculated using BLOSUM62-based TCRdist between CDR3 peptides within each V-J. Welch's t-statistics and random forest reduced roughly 530 V-J features to fewer than 15, which were used in a naive Bayes classifier (R e1071). TCRdb took the public reads, trimmed them with fastp at Q25, ran MiXCR for clone calling and kept in-frame beta chains. Every entry covers one CDR3 protein and lists the most common genes and DNA from its rows. These V and J calls are TCRdb output, not the study's own analysis. Counted in this sample were about 720,000 distinct CDR3 sequences; under 20% of them appeared once. The biggest ten clones account for approximately 15% of the sample.

Hyperthyroidism patients were aged 18 to 65 years and newly diagnosed, with disease duration of less than 2 months. The study excluded patients with uncontrolled infections, other autoimmune diseases, pregnancy or lactation. Diagnoses relied on clinical symptoms, serum thyroxine and TRAb, thyroid ultrasound and orbital computed tomography. Blood from progressor patients was collected at the time of first diagnosis with hyperthyroidism, before any ophthalmopathy symptoms had appeared. Ficoll-Paque density gradient centrifugation was used to isolate PBMCs from around 9.1 ml of fresh peripheral blood. Progressor patients were defined as those initially diagnosed with Graves' hyperthyroidism in whom ophthalmopathy developed during follow-up. Trizol reagent was used to extract total RNA, and RNA quality was then checked on an Agilent 2100 Bioanalyzer. Taken from the germline V gene, the CDR1 and CDR2 loops are SQVTM and ANQGSEA. The CDR3 sequence holds 15 residues, the cysteine and phenylalanine included. Only the CDR3 part of the read is kept: 45 bases, read in frame from the first base. Here V drops 6 bases and J drops 2 bases, and the junction holds 9 bases not matched to any gene.

The data derive from a study of T cells in Graves' hyperthyroidism and ophthalmopathy (dated by TCRdb to the late 2010s). At the level of the whole study: Peripheral blood samples were taken at initial diagnosis, before any treatment was given. Thyroid tissue and blood T-cell repertoires from six or seven Graves' hyperthyroidism patients were also compared in the study. Prospective prediction of ophthalmopathy was tested in an independent validation cohort of fewer than 20 hyperthyroidism patients and roughly 16 patients who later progressed to ophthalmopathy. TCR V-J signatures able to tell the groups apart were searched for in a discovery cohort of 100 or so patients, of whom under 45 had Graves' ophthalmopathy and around 56 had stable Graves' hyperthyroidism. After blood sampling, hyperthyroidism patients were treated with methimazole at a starting dose of 30 mg daily, and ophthalmopathy patients were treated with high-dose intravenous methylprednisolone. TCR Vbeta CDR3 sequencing of approximately 140 peripheral blood samples (43 ophthalmopathy, 75 or so hyperthyroidism and roughly 17 progressor patients) is reported in the paper. The 100 discovery patients were randomly split 7:3 into training and test sets.

Points the paper makes about the study in general: In cross-validation, a model built on a 13 V-J signature told ophthalmopathy apart from stable hyperthyroidism with approximately 91% sensitivity and about 81% specificity, and in testing the same model reached 80%/75%. Blood samples also contained most of the expanded thyroid clonotypes (frequency above 0.001), which suggests that blood repertoires may reflect thyroid immune responses. In validation, progression to ophthalmopathy was predicted by the model with more than 65% sensitivity and 72.22% specificity, a median of about 6.4 months before onset. Sample size was not statistically predetermined, and blinding of investigators to group allocation was not performed.

The clonotype comes from a woman aged 45 to 65 with Graves' hyperthyroidism that later progressed to Graves' ophthalmopathy. The chain links TRBV29-1 with TRBJ2-3, with 9 bases in between that match TRBD2. Sequencing was carried out using blood. The base sequence is TGCAGCGTCATCCCCAGCGGGGGGTACACAGATACGCAGTATTTT. The encoded protein is CSVIPSGGYTDTQYF.